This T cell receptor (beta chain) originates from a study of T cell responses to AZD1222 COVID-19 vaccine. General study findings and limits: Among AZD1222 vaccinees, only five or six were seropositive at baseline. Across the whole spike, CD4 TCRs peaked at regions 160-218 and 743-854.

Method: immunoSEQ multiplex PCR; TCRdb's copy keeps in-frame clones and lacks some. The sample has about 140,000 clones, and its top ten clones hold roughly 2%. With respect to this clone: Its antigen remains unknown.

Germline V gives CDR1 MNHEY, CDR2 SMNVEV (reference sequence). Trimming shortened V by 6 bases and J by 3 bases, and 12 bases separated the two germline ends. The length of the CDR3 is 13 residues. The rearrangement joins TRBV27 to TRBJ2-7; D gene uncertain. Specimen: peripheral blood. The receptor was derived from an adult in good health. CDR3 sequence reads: CASSTRAVYEQYF. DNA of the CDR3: TGTGCCAGCAGCACCCGGGCCGTCTACGAGCAGTACTTC.